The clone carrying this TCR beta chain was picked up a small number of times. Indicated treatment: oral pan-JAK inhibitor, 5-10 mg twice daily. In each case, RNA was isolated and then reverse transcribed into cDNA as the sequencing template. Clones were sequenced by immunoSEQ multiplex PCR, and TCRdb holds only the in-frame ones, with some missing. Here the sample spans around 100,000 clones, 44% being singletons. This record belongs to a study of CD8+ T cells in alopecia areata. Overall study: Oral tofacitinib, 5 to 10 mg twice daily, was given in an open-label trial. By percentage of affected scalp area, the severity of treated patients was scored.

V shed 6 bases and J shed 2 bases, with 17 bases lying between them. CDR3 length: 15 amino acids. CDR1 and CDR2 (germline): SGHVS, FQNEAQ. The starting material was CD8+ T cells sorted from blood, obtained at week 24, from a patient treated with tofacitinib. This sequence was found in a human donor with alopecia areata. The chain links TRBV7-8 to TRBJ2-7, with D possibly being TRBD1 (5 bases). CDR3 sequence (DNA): TGTGCCAGCAGTCCGGAAGGGGCTCCACCCTACGAGCAGTACTTC. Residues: CASSPEGAPPYEQYF.